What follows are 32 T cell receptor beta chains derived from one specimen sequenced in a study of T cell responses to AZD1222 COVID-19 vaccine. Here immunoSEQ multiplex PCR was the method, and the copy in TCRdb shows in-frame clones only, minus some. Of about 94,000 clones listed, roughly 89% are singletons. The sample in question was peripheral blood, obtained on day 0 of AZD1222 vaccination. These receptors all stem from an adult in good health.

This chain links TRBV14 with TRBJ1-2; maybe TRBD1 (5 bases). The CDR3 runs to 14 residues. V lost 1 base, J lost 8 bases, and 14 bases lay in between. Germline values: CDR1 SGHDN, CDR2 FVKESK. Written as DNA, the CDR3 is TGTGCCAGCAGCCAAGTAGAGGGGTTTAACGGCTACACCTTC. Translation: CASSQVEGFNGYTF.

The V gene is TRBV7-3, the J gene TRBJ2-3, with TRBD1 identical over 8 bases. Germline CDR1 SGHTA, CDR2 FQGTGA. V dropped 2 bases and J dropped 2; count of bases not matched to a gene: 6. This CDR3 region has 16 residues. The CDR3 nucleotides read TGTGCCAGCAGCTTATTTGGGACAGGAAACACAGATACGCAGTATTTT. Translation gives CASSLFGTGNTDTQYF.

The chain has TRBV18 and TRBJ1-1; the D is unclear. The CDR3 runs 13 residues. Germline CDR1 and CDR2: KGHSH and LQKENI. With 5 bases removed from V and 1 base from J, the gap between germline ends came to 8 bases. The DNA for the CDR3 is TGTGCCAGCTCATCGTCTGCGAACACTGAAGCTTTCTTT. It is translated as CASSSSANTEAFF.

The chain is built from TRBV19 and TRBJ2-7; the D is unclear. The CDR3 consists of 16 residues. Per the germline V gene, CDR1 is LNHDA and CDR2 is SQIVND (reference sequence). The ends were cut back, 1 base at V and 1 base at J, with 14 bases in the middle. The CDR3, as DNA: TGTGCCAGTAGTATAGCCGCTAGGGCACCTTCCTACGAGCAGTACTTC. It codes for CASSIAARAPSYEQYF.

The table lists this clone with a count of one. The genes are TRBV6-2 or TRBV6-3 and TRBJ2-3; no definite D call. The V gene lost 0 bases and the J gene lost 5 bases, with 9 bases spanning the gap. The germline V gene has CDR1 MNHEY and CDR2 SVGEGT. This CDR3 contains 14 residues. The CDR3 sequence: CASSYSWGVDTQYF. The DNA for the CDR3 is TGTGCCAGCAGTTACTCTTGGGGTGTAGATACGCAGTATTTT.

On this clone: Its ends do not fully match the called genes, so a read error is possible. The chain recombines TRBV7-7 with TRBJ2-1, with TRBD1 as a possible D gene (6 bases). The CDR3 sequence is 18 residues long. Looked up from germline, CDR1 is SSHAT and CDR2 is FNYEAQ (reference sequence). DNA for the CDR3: TGTGCTAGCAGCCGACAGACTACCGGGACAAACGACTTCAATGAGCAGTTCTTC. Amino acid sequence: CASSRQTTGTNDFNEQFF. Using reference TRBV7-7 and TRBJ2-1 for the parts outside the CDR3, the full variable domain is GAGVSQSPRYKVTKRGQDVTLRCDPISSHATLYWYQQALGQGPEFLTYFNYEAQPDKSGLPSDRFSAERPEGSISTLTIQRTEQRDSAMYRCASSRQTTGTNDFNEQFFGPGTRLTVL.

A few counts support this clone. CDR3 bases: TGTGCCAGTAGTATCGCAGGGTGGGATTCCTACGAGCAGTACTTC. As protein: CASSIAGWDSYEQYF. The chain has TRBV19 and TRBJ2-7, with a tentative D call TRBD1 (5 bases). Trimming left V 3 bases short and J 1 base short, with 13 bases between. The CDR3 consists of 15 residues. CDR1 is LNHDA, CDR2 SQIVND, per germline (reference sequence).

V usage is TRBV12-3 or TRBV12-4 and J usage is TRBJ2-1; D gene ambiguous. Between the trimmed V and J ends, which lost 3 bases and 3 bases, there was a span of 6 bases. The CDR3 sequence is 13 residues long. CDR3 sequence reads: CASSFGNYNEQFF. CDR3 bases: TGTGCCAGCAGTTTCGGCAACTACAATGAGCAGTTCTTC.

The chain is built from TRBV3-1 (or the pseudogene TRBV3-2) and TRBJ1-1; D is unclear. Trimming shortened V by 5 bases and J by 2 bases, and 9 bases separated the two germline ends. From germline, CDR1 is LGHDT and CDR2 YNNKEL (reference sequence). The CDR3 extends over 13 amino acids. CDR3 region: CASSYSSNTEAFF. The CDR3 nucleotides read TGTGCCAGCAGCTATAGTAGTAACACTGAAGCTTTCTTT.

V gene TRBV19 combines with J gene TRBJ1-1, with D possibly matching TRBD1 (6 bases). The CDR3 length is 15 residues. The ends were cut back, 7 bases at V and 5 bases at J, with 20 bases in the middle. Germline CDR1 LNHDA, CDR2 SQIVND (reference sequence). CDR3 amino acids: CASKIDGQSWTEAFF. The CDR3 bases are TGTGCCAGTAAAATAGATGGACAGAGTTGGACTGAAGCTTTCTTT.

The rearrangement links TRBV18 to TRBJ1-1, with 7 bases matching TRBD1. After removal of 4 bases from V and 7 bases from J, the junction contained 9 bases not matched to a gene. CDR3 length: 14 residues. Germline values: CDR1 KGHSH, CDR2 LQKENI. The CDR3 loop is CASSQGAEGNEAFF. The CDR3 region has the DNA TGTGCCAGCTCACAGGGGGCCGAGGGTAATGAAGCTTTCTTT.

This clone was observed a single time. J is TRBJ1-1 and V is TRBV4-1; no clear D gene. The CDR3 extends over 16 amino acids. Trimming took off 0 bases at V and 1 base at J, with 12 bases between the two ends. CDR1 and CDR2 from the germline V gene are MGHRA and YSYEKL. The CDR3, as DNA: TGCGCCAGCAGCCAAGACGTCGATGGCCCGAACACTGAAGCTTTCTTT. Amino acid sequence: CASSQDVDGPNTEAFF.

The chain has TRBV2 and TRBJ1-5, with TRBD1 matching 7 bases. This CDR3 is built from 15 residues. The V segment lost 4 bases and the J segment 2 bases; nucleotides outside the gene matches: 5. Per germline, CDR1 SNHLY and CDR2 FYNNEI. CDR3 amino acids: CASSGDRAGNQPQHF. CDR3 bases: TGTGCCAGCAGTGGAGACAGGGCGGGCAATCAGCCCCAGCATTTT. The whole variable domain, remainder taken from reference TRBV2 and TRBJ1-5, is EPEVTQTPSHQVTQMGQEVILRCVPISNHLYFYWYRQILGQKVEFLVSFYNNEISEKSEIFDDQFSVERPDGSNFTLKIRSTKLEDSAMYFCASSGDRAGNQPQHFGDGTRLSIL.

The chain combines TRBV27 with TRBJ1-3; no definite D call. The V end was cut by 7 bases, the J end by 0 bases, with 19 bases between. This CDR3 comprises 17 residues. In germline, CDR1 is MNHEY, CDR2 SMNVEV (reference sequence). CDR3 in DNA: TGTGCCAGCACCAACCGGGCTCAAATAAGCTCTGGAAACACCATATATTTT. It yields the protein CASTNRAQISSGNTIYF.

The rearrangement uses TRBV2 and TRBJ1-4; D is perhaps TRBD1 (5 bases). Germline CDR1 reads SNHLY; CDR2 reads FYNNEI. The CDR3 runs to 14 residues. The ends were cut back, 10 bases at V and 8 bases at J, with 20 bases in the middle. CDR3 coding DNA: TGTGCCATCGACGAGAACCCGGGGGGAGAAAAACTGTTTTTT. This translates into CAIDENPGGEKLFF.

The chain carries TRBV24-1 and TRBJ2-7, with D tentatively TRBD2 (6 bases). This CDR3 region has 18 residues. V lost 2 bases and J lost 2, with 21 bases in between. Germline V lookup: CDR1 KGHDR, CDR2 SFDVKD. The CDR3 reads CATSDYWGLTPPTYEQYF. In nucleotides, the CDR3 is TGTGCCACCAGTGATTACTGGGGACTTACGCCCCCGACCTACGAGCAGTACTTC.

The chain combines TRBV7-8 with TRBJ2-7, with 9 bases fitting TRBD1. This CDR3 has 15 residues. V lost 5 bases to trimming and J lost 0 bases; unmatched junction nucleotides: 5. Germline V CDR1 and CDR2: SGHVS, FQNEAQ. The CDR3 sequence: CASSGTGGASYEQYF. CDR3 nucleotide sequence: TGTGCCAGCAGCGGTACAGGGGGCGCCTCCTACGAGCAGTACTTC.

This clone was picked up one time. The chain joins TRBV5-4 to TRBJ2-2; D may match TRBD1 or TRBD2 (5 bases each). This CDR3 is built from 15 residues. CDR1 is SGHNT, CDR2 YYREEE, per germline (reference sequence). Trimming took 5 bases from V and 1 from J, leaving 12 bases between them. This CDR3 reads CASRGGTRNTGELFF. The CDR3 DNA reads TGTGCCAGCAGGGGTGGGACGCGGAACACCGGGGAGCTGTTTTTT.

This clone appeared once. CDR3 coding DNA: TGTGCCAGTGGGGACCAAGAGACCCAGTACTTC. Residues: CASGDQETQYF. This chain uses TRBV19 with TRBJ2-5; D not certain. With 8 bases removed from V and 0 bases from J, the gap between germline ends came to 4 bases. This CDR3 spans 11 amino acids. The germline V gene has CDR1 LNHDA and CDR2 SQIVND (reference sequence). The whole variable domain, remainder taken from reference TRBV19 and TRBJ2-5, is DGGITQSPKYLFRKEGQNVTLSCEQNLNHDAMYWYRQDPGQGLRLIYYSQIVNDFQKGDIAEGYSVSREKKESFPLTVTSAQKNPTAFYLCASGDQETQYFGPGTRLLVL.

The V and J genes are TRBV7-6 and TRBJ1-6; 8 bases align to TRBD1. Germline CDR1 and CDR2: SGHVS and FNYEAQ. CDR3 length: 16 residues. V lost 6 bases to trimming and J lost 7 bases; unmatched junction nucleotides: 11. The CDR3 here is CASSSDRGDMNSPLHF. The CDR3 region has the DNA TGTGCCAGCAGTTCCGACAGGGGAGACATGAATTCACCCCTCCACTTT.

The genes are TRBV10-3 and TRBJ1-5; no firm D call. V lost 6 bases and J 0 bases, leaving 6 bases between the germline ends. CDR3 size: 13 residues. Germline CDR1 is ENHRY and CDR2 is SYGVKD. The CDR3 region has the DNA TGTGCCATCAGCCAAGATAGCAATCAGCCCCAGCATTTT. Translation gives CAISQDSNQPQHF.

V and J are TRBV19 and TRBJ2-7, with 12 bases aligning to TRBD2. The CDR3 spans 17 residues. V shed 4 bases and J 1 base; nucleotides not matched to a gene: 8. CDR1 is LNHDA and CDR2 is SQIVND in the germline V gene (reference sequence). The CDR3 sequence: CASSRERTSGVSYEQYF. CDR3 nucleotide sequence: TGTGCCAGTAGTAGAGAAAGGACTAGCGGGGTATCCTACGAGCAGTACTTC.

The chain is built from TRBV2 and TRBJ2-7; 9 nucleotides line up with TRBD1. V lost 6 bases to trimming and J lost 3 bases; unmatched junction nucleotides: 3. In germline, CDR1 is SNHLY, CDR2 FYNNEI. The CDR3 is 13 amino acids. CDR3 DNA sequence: TGTGCCAGCAGGGGACAGGGAAACTACGAGCAGTACTTC. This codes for CASRGQGNYEQYF.

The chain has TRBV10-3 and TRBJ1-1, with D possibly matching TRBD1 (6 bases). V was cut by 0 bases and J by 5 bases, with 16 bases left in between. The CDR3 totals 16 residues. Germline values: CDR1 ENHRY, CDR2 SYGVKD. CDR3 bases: TGTGCCATCAGTGAGTCGGGTTTCAGGGGCCGAACTGAAGCTTTCTTT. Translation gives CAISESGFRGRTEAFF.

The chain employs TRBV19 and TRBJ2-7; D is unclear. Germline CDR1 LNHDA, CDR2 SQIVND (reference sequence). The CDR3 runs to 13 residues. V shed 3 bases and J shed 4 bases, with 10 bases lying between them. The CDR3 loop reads CASSISVRYEQYF. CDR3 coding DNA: TGTGCCAGTAGTATCTCGGTACGGTACGAGCAGTACTTC. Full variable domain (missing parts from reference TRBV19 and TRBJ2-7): DGGITQSPKYLFRKEGQNVTLSCEQNLNHDAMYWYRQDPGQGLRLIYYSQIVNDFQKGDIAEGYSVSREKKESFPLTVTSAQKNPTAFYLCASSISVRYEQYFGPGTRLTVT.

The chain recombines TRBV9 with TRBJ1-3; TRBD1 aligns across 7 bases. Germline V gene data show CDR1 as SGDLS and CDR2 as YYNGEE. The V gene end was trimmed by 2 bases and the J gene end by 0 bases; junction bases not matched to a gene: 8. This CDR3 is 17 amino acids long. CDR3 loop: CASSVEGQAYSGNTIYF. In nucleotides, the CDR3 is TGTGCCAGCAGCGTGGAAGGACAGGCCTACTCTGGAAACACCATATATTTT.

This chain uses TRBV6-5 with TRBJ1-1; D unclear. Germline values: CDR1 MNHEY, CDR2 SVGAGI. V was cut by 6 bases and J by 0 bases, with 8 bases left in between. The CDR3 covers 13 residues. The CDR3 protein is CASSNNMNTEAFF. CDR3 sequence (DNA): TGTGCCAGCAGCAATAATATGAACACTGAAGCTTTCTTT.

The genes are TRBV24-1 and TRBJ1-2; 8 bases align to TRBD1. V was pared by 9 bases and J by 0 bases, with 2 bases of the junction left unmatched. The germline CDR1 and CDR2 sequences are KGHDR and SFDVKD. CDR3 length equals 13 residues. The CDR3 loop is CATGTGPNYGYTF. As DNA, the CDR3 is TGTGCCACCGGGACAGGCCCTAACTATGGCTACACCTTC.

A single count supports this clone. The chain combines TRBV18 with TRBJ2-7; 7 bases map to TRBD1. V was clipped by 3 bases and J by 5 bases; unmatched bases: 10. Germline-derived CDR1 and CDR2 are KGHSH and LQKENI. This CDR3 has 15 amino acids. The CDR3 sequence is CASSPDREIVNEQYF. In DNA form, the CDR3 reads TGTGCCAGCTCACCCGACAGGGAAATTGTGAACGAGCAGTACTTC.

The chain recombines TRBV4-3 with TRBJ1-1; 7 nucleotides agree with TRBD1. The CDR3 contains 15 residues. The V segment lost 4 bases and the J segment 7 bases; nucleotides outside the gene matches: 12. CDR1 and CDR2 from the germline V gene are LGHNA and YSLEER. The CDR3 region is CASSLGTDISYEAFF. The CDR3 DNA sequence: TGCGCCAGCAGCCTCGGGACAGACATTAGCTATGAAGCTTTCTTT.

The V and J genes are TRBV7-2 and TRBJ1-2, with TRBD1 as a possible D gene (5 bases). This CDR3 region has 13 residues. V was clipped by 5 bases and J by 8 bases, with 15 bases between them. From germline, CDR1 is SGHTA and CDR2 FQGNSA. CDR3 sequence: CASSPGGLLGYTF. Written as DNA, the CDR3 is TGTGCCAGCAGCCCCGGGGGGTTGCTCGGCTACACCTTC.

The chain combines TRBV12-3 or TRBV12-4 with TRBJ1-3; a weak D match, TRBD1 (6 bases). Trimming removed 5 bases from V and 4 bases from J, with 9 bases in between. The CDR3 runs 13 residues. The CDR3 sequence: CASSGQTGNTIYF. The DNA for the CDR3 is TGTGCCAGCAGTGGACAGACGGGAAACACCATATATTTT.